Sequencing of this T cell receptor (beta chain) was carried out in a study of blood T cell repertoires in COVID-19. Study context: T cells, B-cell-depleted T cells, or PBMCs supplied cDNA or gDNA.

CDR3 length: 15 amino acids. CDR1 is SGHTA, CDR2 FQGNSA, per germline. V was trimmed by 1 base and J by 2 bases, leaving 9 bases between them. Original data processing: It was from reference gene primer amplification that nucleated cell counts were estimated. Clones were sequenced by immunoSEQ multiplex PCR, and TCRdb holds only the in-frame ones, with some missing. V and J calls and clone size follow that table, whereas D and trimming were derived from the DNA. The table shows tens of thousands of clones, with approximately 80% occurring only once. V gene TRBV7-2 combines with J gene TRBJ1-3, with D uncertain. This sequence originates from a human donor in a cohort sampled during active COVID-19. The specimen was peripheral blood. The CDR3, as DNA: TGTGCCAGCAGCTTAGTAGGCGGGGCTGGAAACACCATATATTTT. This sequence encodes CASSLVGGAGNTIYF.